This is a list of T cell receptor beta chains from one sample in a study of graft-versus-host responses after intestinal transplantation. Method: immunoSEQ multiplex PCR; TCRdb's copy keeps in-frame clones and lacks some. The table lists approximately 100,000 clones, around 88% of them singletons. Sequencing used PBMCs, obtained 255 days after intestinal transplant. The origin of the receptors is a human patient who received an intestinal transplant, so some T cells may come from the graft donor. Each CDR3 is given with its conserved first and last residue. D genes are given only for firm matches. Size is omitted from some rows. Given values are once, few, many or a class for expanded clones.

D gene,V gene,clone size,J gene,CDR3 protein,CDR3 DNA
.,TRBV6-1,.,TRBJ2-5,CASNRGLQETQYF,TGTGCCAGCAATCGTGGGCTCCAAGAGACCCAGTACTTC
TRBD1,TRBV19,.,TRBJ2-1,CASSRGTGNHNEQFF,TGTGCCAGTAGTCGGGGGACAGGGAATCACAATGAGCAGTTCTTC
.,TRBV5-1,.,TRBJ2-2,CASSPQGPNTGELFF,TGCGCCAGCAGCCCTCAGGGGCCGAACACCGGGGAGCTGTTTTTT
.,TRBV4-3,.,TRBJ1-5,CASSQGGDQPQHF,TGCGCCAGCAGCCAGGGGGGGGATCAGCCCCAGCATTTT
.,TRBV21-1,.,TRBJ2-3,CASSTSGGASTDTQYF,TGTGCCAGCAGCACTAGCGGGGGGGCTAGCACAGATACGCAGTATTTT
TRBD1,TRBV6-6,.,TRBJ2-2,CASSFRDRGTGELFF,TGTGCCAGCAGTTTCCGGGACAGGGGGACCGGGGAGCTGTTTTTT
TRBD1,TRBV28,.,TRBJ1-2,CASAGGYGYTF,TGTGCCAGCGCAGGGGGCTATGGCTACACCTTC
.,TRBV9,.,TRBJ1-1,CASSVGGGMNTEAFF,TGTGCCAGCAGCGTAGGTGGGGGTATGAACACTGAAGCTTTCTTT
.,TRBV28,.,TRBJ2-5,CASSLTGGPLGTQYF,TGTGCCAGCAGTTTAACTGGGGGGCCGCTGGGGACCCAGTACTTC
TRBD2,TRBV2,.,TRBJ2-1,CASRRTSGGPPSLYNEQFF,TGTGCCAGCAGACGCACTAGCGGGGGGCCTCCATCCCTCTACAATGAGCAGTTCTTC
.,TRBV5-1,.,TRBJ2-7,CASSLVADEQYF,TGCGCCAGCAGCTTGGTGGCAGACGAGCAGTACTTC
TRBD1,TRBV9,once,TRBJ1-4,CASSVGGTVNEKLFF,TGTGCCAGCAGCGTAGGGGGGACAGTAAATGAAAAACTGTTTTTT
.,TRBV11-3,.,TRBJ1-3,CASSSPGDLTGNTIYF,TGTGCCAGCAGCTCGCCCGGGGATCTCACTGGAAACACCATATATTTT
.,TRBV7-8,.,TRBJ2-5,CASSLVSETQYF,TGTGCCAGCAGCCTGGTTTCAGAGACCCAGTACTTC
.,TRBV6-1,few,TRBJ2-2,CASTSGIGGTGELFF,TGTGCCAGCACTTCCGGGATCGGGGGCACCGGGGAGCTGTTTTTT
.,TRBV25-1,.,TRBJ2-5,CASSGGWLGEETQYF,TGTGCCAGCAGTGGGGGGTGGCTGGGCGAAGAGACCCAGTACTTC
.,TRBV6-4,once,TRBJ2-1,CASSEDEGSGNEQFF,TGTGCCAGCAGTGAAGATGAAGGGTCAGGCAATGAGCAGTTCTTC
.,TRBV6-1,.,TRBJ2-6,CASSEFSGFPGANVLTF,TGTGCCAGCAGTGAATTTTCAGGGTTCCCTGGGGCCAACGTCCTGACTTTC
.,TRBV2,.,TRBJ2-1,CASSADRLAYNEQFF,TGTGCCAGCAGCGCCGACAGGTTAGCATACAATGAGCAGTTCTTC
.,TRBV7-2,few,TRBJ2-1,CASSFLNEQFF,TGTGCCAGCAGCTTTCTCAATGAGCAGTTCTTC
TRBD1,TRBV6-5,.,TRBJ1-1,CASSMDRVNTEAFF,TGTGCCAGCAGCATGGACAGGGTGAACACTGAAGCTTTCTTT
.,TRBV28,.,TRBJ2-7,CASAAYEQYF,TGTGCCAGCGCAGCCTACGAGCAGTACTTC
TRBD2,TRBV16,.,TRBJ2-3,CASSLAGLDTQYF,TGTGCCAGCAGCCTAGCGGGGCTTGATACGCAGTATTTT
.,TRBV4-1,.,TRBJ1-5,CASSQGAGDQPQHF,TGCGCCAGCAGCCAAGGGGCGGGGGATCAGCCCCAGCATTTT
.,TRBV5-3,few,TRBJ1-2,CARSPTGRANYGYTF,TGTGCCAGAAGCCCAACGGGGCGGGCCAACTATGGCTACACCTTC
.,TRBV5-4,.,TRBJ1-2,CASSLAQLANYGYTF,TGTGCCAGCAGCTTGGCCCAGTTAGCTAACTATGGCTACACCTTC
TRBD1,TRBV5-6,once,TRBJ1-1,CASSYYRGRLNTEAFF,TGTGCCAGCAGCTACTACAGGGGGCGGTTGAACACTGAAGCTTTCTTT
TRBD2,TRBV12-5,.,TRBJ2-2,CASSWTSGGTGELFF,TGTGCTAGTAGCTGGACTAGCGGGGGCACCGGGGAGCTGTTTTTT
.,TRBV28,.,TRBJ1-1,CASSLGDRRNTEAFF,TGTGCCAGCAGTTTGGGGGACCGCAGGAACACTGAAGCTTTCTTT
.,TRBV9,.,TRBJ1-2,CASSGGGRGRGYTF,TGTGCCAGCAGCGGTGGGGGTAGGGGCCGGGGCTACACCTTC
TRBD1,TRBV7-2,.,TRBJ2-7,CASSKPGRGLEQYF,TGTGCCAGCAGCAAACCCGGCAGGGGGCTCGAGCAGTACTTC
.,TRBV5-1,.,TRBJ2-1,CASSSRTALADEQFF,TGCGCCAGCAGCTCCCGGACAGCTCTGGCGGATGAGCAGTTCTTC
.,TRBV5-1,.,TRBJ1-3,CASSLDPSSGNTIYF,TGCGCCAGCAGCTTGGATCCCTCCTCTGGAAACACCATATATTTT
.,TRBV6-1,.,TRBJ1-5,CASSVDPANQPQHF,TGTGCCAGCAGTGTAGACCCCGCGAATCAGCCCCAGCATTTT
.,TRBV7-2,.,TRBJ1-2,CASSLDGGRGYGYTF,TGTGCCAGCAGCTTAGATGGCGGAAGGGGCTATGGCTACACCTTC
TRBD1,TRBV5-6,.,TRBJ1-5,CASSSTKAPGQVKDQPQHF,TGTGCCAGCAGCTCGACTAAAGCACCGGGACAGGTTAAAGATCAGCCCCAGCATTTT
.,TRBV2,.,TRBJ1-4,CASRETTNEKLFF,TGTGCCAGCAGGGAGACAACTAATGAAAAACTGTTTTTT
TRBD1,TRBV19,once,TRBJ1-2,CASSLGQGSYGYTF,TGTGCCAGTAGTCTGGGACAGGGATCCTATGGCTACACCTTC
TRBD2,TRBV5-4,.,TRBJ2-7,CASSLAGRPFDEQYF,TGTGCCAGCAGCTTGGCCGGGAGGCCGTTCGACGAGCAGTACTTC
.,TRBV7-6,.,TRBJ1-6,CASSETGGPNSPLHF,TGTGCCAGCAGCGAGACCGGGGGGCCTAATTCACCCCTCCACTTT
TRBD1,TRBV27,.,TRBJ1-2,CASSESPRTGNGYTF,TGTGCCAGCAGTGAATCCCCCAGGACAGGGAATGGCTACACCTTC
.,TRBV4-1,.,TRBJ2-1,CASSQDSEGGMFF,TGCGCCAGCAGCCAAGATAGCGAGGGGGGCATGTTCTTC